These T cell receptor beta chains were read from a single sample in a study of shared clonotypes between healthy human individuals. The assay was immunoSEQ multiplex PCR, and TCRdb's table has in-frame clones only and misses some. Among about 1 million clones, 70% to 80% were seen once, and the ten largest hold more than 0.5%. Source material: memory CD4+ T cells from PBMCs. The receptor set was obtained from a man between 18 and 29 years old in good health. Some clones in this sample may be carry-over from other donors' samples. The CDR3 runs from the conserved cysteine through the conserved F or W. Fields, in order: J gene, V gene, CDR3 length, CDR3 protein.

j_gene: TRBJ2-1; v_gene: TRBV11-2; len: 13; CDR3aa: CASRNTGARIQFF
j_gene: TRBJ2-5; v_gene: TRBV28; len: 12; CDR3aa: CASSFILETQYF
j_gene: TRBJ1-2; v_gene: TRBV19; len: 11; CDR3aa: CVSGGNYGYTF
j_gene: TRBJ2-2; v_gene: TRBV10-3; len: 14; CDR3aa: CAIRKSGTTGELFF
j_gene: TRBJ1-1; v_gene: TRBV2; len: 13; CDR3aa: CASSDGTGSEAFF
j_gene: TRBJ2-3; v_gene: TRBV7-9; len: 15; CDR3aa: CASSQLGRNTDTQYF
j_gene: TRBJ1-5; v_gene: TRBV7-8; len: 13; CDR3aa: CASSPDSNQPQHF
j_gene: TRBJ1-1; v_gene: TRBV7-2; len: 16; CDR3aa: CASIVDRGRSETEAFF
j_gene: TRBJ1-1; v_gene: TRBV10-1; len: 13; CDR3aa: CASMGTGHTEAFF
j_gene: TRBJ1-2; v_gene: TRBV28; len: 13; CDR3aa: CASSLGSNYGYTF
j_gene: TRBJ1-4; v_gene: TRBV4-1; len: 16; CDR3aa: CASSQVSGSVNEKLFF
j_gene: TRBJ2-7; v_gene: TRBV7-9; len: 16; CDR3aa: CASSHGGGRSLHEQYF
j_gene: TRBJ2-2; v_gene: TRBV2; len: 15; CDR3aa: CASSLQDPNTGELFF
j_gene: TRBJ2-3; v_gene: TRBV7-9; len: 16; CDR3aa: CASSWADRESTDTQYF
j_gene: TRBJ1-2; v_gene: TRBV27; len: 16; CDR3aa: CASGEIGTAANYGYTF
j_gene: TRBJ2-5; v_gene: TRBV10-3; len: 16; CDR3aa: CAAAGDLAGLQETQYF
j_gene: TRBJ2-2; v_gene: TRBV7-9; len: 16; CDR3aa: CASSLLTGGVTGELFF
j_gene: TRBJ1-1; v_gene: TRBV5-5; len: 16; CDR3aa: CASTTGRGRMNTEAFF
j_gene: TRBJ2-3; v_gene: TRBV20-1; len: 11; CDR3aa: CSAQGGDTQYF
j_gene: TRBJ1-2; v_gene: TRBV14; len: 15; CDR3aa: CASSQDRQYGYGYTF
j_gene: TRBJ2-3; v_gene: TRBV7-9; len: 15; CDR3aa: CASSDGQRGTDTQYF
j_gene: TRBJ2-7; v_gene: TRBV5-1; len: 15; CDR3aa: CASSQFGTDTYEQYF
j_gene: TRBJ2-1; v_gene: TRBV11-2; len: 15; CDR3aa: CASSVPPRGRNEQFF
j_gene: TRBJ2-3; v_gene: TRBV28; len: 18; CDR3aa: CASSPKSLLAGVVDTQYF
j_gene: TRBJ2-3; v_gene: TRBV11-1; len: 13; CDR3aa: CASSQGWTDTQYF
j_gene: TRBJ1-4; v_gene: TRBV5-6; len: 15; CDR3aa: CASSLVGSTNEKLFF
j_gene: TRBJ2-7; v_gene: TRBV14; len: 16; CDR3aa: CASSPGWGTVPYEQYF
j_gene: TRBJ1-5; v_gene: TRBV9; len: 18; CDR3aa: CASSPSVGGGLGNQPQHF
j_gene: TRBJ1-1; v_gene: TRBV14; len: 13; CDR3aa: CASSQVGAVQAFF
j_gene: TRBJ1-2; v_gene: TRBV7-2; len: 14; CDR3aa: CASSLMEGSYGYTF
j_gene: TRBJ2-7; v_gene: TRBV7-3; len: 16; CDR3aa: CASSLTGGDGTYEQYF
j_gene: TRBJ2-1; v_gene: TRBV9; len: 18; CDR3aa: CASSVKGLAGGPNNEQFF
j_gene: TRBJ1-1; v_gene: TRBV11-3; len: 13; CDR3aa: CASSWAGAGPAFF
j_gene: TRBJ2-7; v_gene: TRBV5-1; len: 13; CDR3aa: CASSLGGDHEQYF
j_gene: TRBJ2-1; v_gene: TRBV19; len: 13; CDR3aa: CASSLGTYNEQFF
j_gene: TRBJ2-7; v_gene: TRBV10-3; len: 13; CDR3aa: CAISQTLSYEQYF
j_gene: TRBJ1-1; v_gene: TRBV6-5; len: 15; CDR3aa: CASSGTGGGYTEAFF
j_gene: TRBJ2-3; v_gene: TRBV4-3; len: 17; CDR3aa: CASSQGTLGFETDTQYF
j_gene: TRBJ1-5; v_gene: TRBV15; len: 12; CDR3aa: CATSRDGRPQHF
j_gene: TRBJ2-3; v_gene: TRBV6-1; len: 15; CDR3aa: CASGGEYTQGDTQYF
j_gene: -; v_gene: TRBV30; len: 12; CDR3aa: CAWKGDAYEQYF
j_gene: TRBJ1-3; v_gene: TRBV7-9; len: 17; CDR3aa: CASSLGPATHSGNTIYF
j_gene: TRBJ1-2; v_gene: TRBV4-3; len: 15; CDR3aa: CASSQDLSQSYGYTF
j_gene: TRBJ2-7; v_gene: TRBV4-2; len: 16; CDR3aa: CASSQGRDRGQYEQYF